The source of this TCR beta chain is a study of blood T cell repertoires in COVID-19. Those enrolled in Seattle joined during active infection and were followed longitudinally afterward. Original analysis: The assay estimated nucleated cells by amplifying reference gene primers. Profiled with immunoSEQ multiplex PCR; TCRdb holds only in-frame clones, not every one. D and trimming were read from the DNA, whereas the V and J calls and clone size are those reported in that table. The data contain about 210,000 clones, approximately 86% of them singletons. Between the trimmed V and J ends, which lost 1 base and 3 bases, there was a span of 9 bases. The CDR3 runs 13 residues. Germline V gene sequence: CDR1 GTSNPN, CDR2 SVGIG (reference sequence).

V usage is TRBV30 and J usage is TRBJ1-1, with D possibly being TRBD1 (6 bases). Sequenced: peripheral blood. The source is a man aged 55 to 69 with COVID-19, enrolled during active disease. The CDR3 nucleotides read TGTGCCTGGAGTGAACAGGGCTACACTGAAGCTTTCTTT. This codes for CAWSEQGYTEAFF.